What follows is one TCR beta chain and its context. The record originates from a study of cytomegalovirus exposure and HLA in healthy donors. This CDR3 comprises 15 residues. CDR1 GTSNPN and CDR2 SVGIG come from the germline V gene (reference sequence). V lost 0 bases to trimming and J lost 0 bases, with 9 bases between them. The assay was immunoSEQ multiplex PCR, and TCRdb's table has in-frame clones only and misses some. The sample holds 100,000 to 150,000 clones, around 86% seen once. Material: PBMCs. The clonotype was recovered from a woman aged 18-30 years in good health and CMV-seronegative. The genes are TRBV30 and TRBJ1-3; D gene unclear. In DNA form, the CDR3 reads TGTGCCTGGAGTGTCCCAACGGGCTCTGGAAACACCATATATTTT. This gives the protein CAWSVPTGSGNTIYF. The variable domain in full, with the rest retrieved from reference TRBV30 and TRBJ1-3, is SQTIHQWPATLVQPVGSPLSLECTVEGTSNPNLYWYRQAAGRGLQLLFYSVGIGQISSEVPQNLSASRPQDRQFILSSKKLLLSDSGFYLCAWSVPTGSGNTIYFGEGSWLTVV.